The subject of this entry is one T cell receptor beta chain. The junction does not match germline at one end; this may be a read error. This specimen comes from a study of technical replicates of blood from several donors. Here immunoSEQ multiplex PCR was the method, and the copy in TCRdb shows in-frame clones only, minus some. The data show tens of thousands of clones, approximately 91% seen once. The clonotype was recovered from a human donor in good health. Some clones in this sample may be carry-over from other donors' samples. Material for sequencing was PBMCs.

The CDR3 loop reads CASSQNRDRRIISF. CDR3 in DNA: TGTGCCAGCAGCCAAAACCGGGACAGGAGAATAATTTCCTTC. The chain recombines TRBV14 with TRBJ1-2, with 8 bases lining up with TRBD1. The CDR3 totals 14 residues. Germline CDR1 and CDR2: SGHDN and FVKESK. Based on the CDR3 plus reference TRBV14 and TRBJ1-2, the full variable domain is EAGVTQFPSHSVIEKGQTVTLRCDPISGHDNLYWYRRVMGKEIKFLLHFVKESKQDESGMPNNRFLAERTGGTYSTLKVQPAELEDSGVYFCASSQNRDRRIISFGSGTRLTVV.